A selection of T cell receptor beta chains follows, all from one sample in a study of T cells in Graves' hyperthyroidism and ophthalmopathy. TCRdb passed the multiplex PCR reads through MiXCR, listing each CDR3 protein once. The table has about 640,000 distinct CDR3 sequences, roughly 15% seen once. The sequenced sample consisted of blood. All receptors come from a woman aged 45 to 65 with Graves' ophthalmopathy. Both conserved end residues are part of each CDR3. The D gene is left open where the match is weak. Clone size appears in some rows only: once, few, many, or a class for an expanded clone.

cdr3_length	clone_size	d_call	v_call	j_call	cdr3_aa	cdr3_nt
14	-	-	TRBV4-1	TRBJ1-2	CASSQPGTPYGYTF	TGCGCCAGCAGCCAACCCGGGACACCCTATGGCTACACCTTC
19	-	TRBD2	TRBV9	TRBJ2-1	CASSVAGGAGTSGDNEQFF	TGTGCCAGCAGCGTAGCAGGGGGCGCCGGGACTAGCGGGGACAATGAGCAGTTCTTC
13	-	-	TRBV7-2	TRBJ2-7	CSSSSSPSYEQYF	TGTTCCAGCAGCTCATCCCCCTCCTACGAGCAGTACTTC
15	few	-	TRBV9	TRBJ2-7	CASSVGLIPNYEQYF	TGTGCCAGCAGCGTAGGCCTTATTCCCAATTACGAGCAGTACTTC
17	many	TRBD1	TRBV28	TRBJ1-5	CASSLTQGQGSGQPQHF	TGTGCCAGCAGTCTGACCCAGGGACAGGGGTCAGGTCAGCCCCAGCATTTT
14	many	-	TRBV6-6	TRBJ2-5	CASSYSRSWETQYF	TGTGCCAGCAGTTACTCGAGGTCATGGGAGACCCAGTACTTC
16	-	-	TRBV7-9	TRBJ2-7	CASSLNLEAGSYEQYF	TGTGCCAGCAGCTTAAATTTGGAGGCCGGTTCCTACGAGCAGTACTTC
14	many	-	TRBV5-1	TRBJ2-7	CASSLDGRTYEQYF	TGCGCCAGCAGCTTGGACGGGAGAACTTACGAGCAGTACTTC
15	once	-	TRBV29-1	TRBJ2-7	CSDPGGGRGTYEQYF	TGCAGCGACCCCGGGGGCGGGAGAGGAACCTACGAGCAGTACTTC
13	many	-	TRBV18	TRBJ2-3	CASSPLTTDTQYF	TGTGCCAGCTCACCGCTGACCACAGATACGCAGTATTTT
14	-	-	TRBV20-1	TRBJ2-2	CSASRRAPTGELFF	TGCAGTGCTAGTCGCAGGGCTCCCACCGGGGAGCTGTTTTTT
14	-	TRBD1	TRBV2	TRBJ1-5	CASSVDRGRQPQHF	TGTGCCAGCAGTGTTGACAGGGGACGTCAGCCCCAGCATTTT
18	-	TRBD2	TRBV6-2/TRBV6-3	TRBJ2-1	CASSYWGVAGGYGNEQFF	TGTGCCAGCAGTTACTGGGGAGTAGCGGGAGGGTATGGCAATGAGCAGTTCTTC
17	many	TRBD2	TRBV3-1	TRBJ2-7	CASSRTGTSGESYEQYF	TGTGCCAGCAGCCGAACCGGGACTAGCGGGGAGTCCTACGAGCAGTACTTC
15	-	-	TRBV6-2/TRBV6-3	TRBJ2-5	CASSYGETYQETQYF	TGTGCCAGCAGTTATGGGGAAACGTACCAAGAGACCCAGTACTTC
17	-	TRBD2	TRBV6-2/TRBV6-3	TRBJ2-2	CASSYPLAGVYTGELFF	TGTGCCAGCAGTTACCCACTAGCGGGAGTGTACACCGGGGAGCTGTTTTTT
15	many	-	TRBV7-2	TRBJ2-1	CASSLQPRSYNEQFF	TGTGCCAGCAGCTTACAACCCCGCTCCTACAATGAGCAGTTCTTC
16	few	TRBD2	TRBV4-1	TRBJ2-3	CASSQETSGAVDTQYF	TGCGCCAGCAGCCAAGAGACTAGCGGAGCGGTAGATACGCAGTATTTT
14	-	-	TRBV29-1	TRBJ2-5	CSVVSLGGGETQYF	TGCAGCGTTGTGAGTCTAGGAGGGGGGGAGACCCAGTACTTC
18	many	TRBD1	TRBV7-2	TRBJ1-2	CASSSFPGQGKRVYGYTF	TGTGCCAGCAGCTCATTTCCGGGACAGGGGAAAAGAGTCTATGGCTACACCTTC
14	-	-	TRBV20-1	TRBJ1-6	CSARGWQPNSPLHF	TGCAGTGCTAGAGGCTGGCAGCCTAATTCACCCCTCCACTTT
13	few	-	TRBV4-1	TRBJ1-1	CASSQFGHPEAFF	TGCGCCAGCAGCCAATTCGGACATCCTGAAGCTTTCTTT
17	-	TRBD2	TRBV18	TRBJ2-1	CASSPLNSGLSIGEQFF	TGTGCCAGCTCACCCTTAAATAGCGGGTTATCTATCGGTGAGCAGTTCTTC